The rows below give T cell receptor beta chains drawn from one sample of a study of T cell responses to AZD1222 COVID-19 vaccine. Here immunoSEQ multiplex PCR was the method, and the copy in TCRdb shows in-frame clones only, minus some. The data show 90,000 to 130,000 clones, with about 88% seen just once and more than 1.5% held by the top ten. This material consisted of peripheral blood, taken on day 0 of AZD1222 vaccination. These receptors were obtained from an adult in good health. Each CDR3 is given with its conserved first and last residue. The order of the fields is CDR3 DNA, CDR3 protein, J gene, D gene, clone size, V gene. A D gene is named only where the DNA matches it firmly. The listing skips clone size in some rows; elsewhere it reads once, few, many or a size class.

CDR3 DNA: TGTGCCAGCAGCCGAGAGGGACTAGCACGCACAGATACGCAGTATTTT
CDR3 protein: CASSREGLARTDTQYF
J gene: TRBJ2-3
D gene: TRBD2
clone size: .
V gene: TRBV3-1/TRBV3-2

CDR3 DNA: TGTGCCAGCAGCTCTTCGATGGGGACTGAAGCTTTCTTT
CDR3 protein: CASSSSMGTEAFF
J gene: TRBJ1-1
D gene: .
clone size: few
V gene: TRBV7-9

CDR3 DNA: TGTGCCAGCAGCGCCGACAGGGGACCCGTCTCTGGAAACACCATATATTTT
CDR3 protein: CASSADRGPVSGNTIYF
J gene: TRBJ1-3
D gene: TRBD1
clone size: .
V gene: TRBV9

CDR3 DNA: TGTGCCAGCAGCCAAGATAGACTAGCGGGATACAATGAGCAGTTCTTC
CDR3 protein: CASSQDRLAGYNEQFF
J gene: TRBJ2-1
D gene: TRBD2
clone size: .
V gene: TRBV3-1/TRBV3-2

CDR3 DNA: TGTGCCAGTGGGCGGGACCGGGGGGCCCTCTACGAGCAGTACTTC
CDR3 protein: CASGRDRGALYEQYF
J gene: TRBJ2-7
D gene: .
clone size: .
V gene: TRBV6-5

CDR3 DNA: TGTGCCAGCTCACTTGCCAGGGAAACCTCTGGAAACACCATATATTTT
CDR3 protein: CASSLARETSGNTIYF
J gene: TRBJ1-3
D gene: .
clone size: .
V gene: TRBV18

CDR3 DNA: TGTGCCAGCAGCTTTCGTAGGGGAGGTAACTATGGCTACACCTTC
CDR3 protein: CASSFRRGGNYGYTF
J gene: TRBJ1-2
D gene: .
clone size: .
V gene: TRBV5-8

CDR3 DNA: TGTGCCAGCAGTGAGGTAGGTCAGCCCCAGCATTTT
CDR3 protein: CASSEVGQPQHF
J gene: TRBJ1-5
D gene: .
clone size: few
V gene: TRBV6-1

CDR3 DNA: TGTGCCAGCAGCAGCTCGGGACAGGGTATTAACGAGCAGTACTTC
CDR3 protein: CASSSSGQGINEQYF
J gene: TRBJ2-7
D gene: TRBD1
clone size: .
V gene: TRBV7-9

CDR3 DNA: TGTGCCAGCAGGAGCATAGCGGGTGAGCAGTTCTTC
CDR3 protein: CASRSIAGEQFF
J gene: TRBJ2-1
D gene: TRBD2
clone size: .
V gene: TRBV11-2

CDR3 DNA: TGTGCCAGCAGCTTGGGGGGCAGGGGGCTGAACACTGAAGCTTTCTTT
CDR3 protein: CASSLGGRGLNTEAFF
J gene: TRBJ1-1
D gene: TRBD1
clone size: .
V gene: TRBV5-6

CDR3 DNA: TGCGCCAGCAGCGGGAGACAAGATTGGAGGACTGAAGCTTTCTTT
CDR3 protein: CASSGRQDWRTEAFF
J gene: TRBJ1-1
D gene: .
clone size: once
V gene: TRBV5-1

CDR3 DNA: TGTGCCAGCAGCTTTACTGCAAGCTATGGCTACACCTTC
CDR3 protein: CASSFTASYGYTF
J gene: TRBJ1-2
D gene: .
clone size: .
V gene: TRBV7-2

CDR3 DNA: TGTGCCAGCTCACCGGATTTGCAGGGCATGAACACTGAAGCTTTCTTT
CDR3 protein: CASSPDLQGMNTEAFF
J gene: TRBJ1-1
D gene: .
clone size: .
V gene: TRBV18

CDR3 DNA: TGTGCCAGCAGTCCTGGCCGTAGGAGAGCTAACTATGGCTACACCTTC
CDR3 protein: CASSPGRRRANYGYTF
J gene: TRBJ1-2
D gene: .
clone size: .
V gene: TRBV28

CDR3 DNA: TGTGCCACCAGCAGAGATCGTCCTAGCGGGGGGGACACGCAGTATTTT
CDR3 protein: CATSRDRPSGGDTQYF
J gene: TRBJ2-3
D gene: TRBD2
clone size: .
V gene: TRBV15

CDR3 DNA: TGTGCCAGCAGACCCCGTGGACAGGGGACGATAGGATCACCCCTCCACTTT
CDR3 protein: CASRPRGQGTIGSPLHF
J gene: TRBJ1-6
D gene: TRBD1
clone size: .
V gene: TRBV27

CDR3 DNA: TGCAGCGCCCGAGCCCAAGTGGCGGCAGGAGAGCAGTACTTC
CDR3 protein: CSARAQVAAGEQYF
J gene: TRBJ2-7
D gene: .
clone size: .
V gene: TRBV29-1

CDR3 DNA: TGTGCCAGCAGCCCTGGGTTGGGCTACGAGCAGTACTTC
CDR3 protein: CASSPGLGYEQYF
J gene: TRBJ2-7
D gene: .
clone size: .
V gene: TRBV12-3/TRBV12-4

CDR3 DNA: TGTGCCAGCAGAACCGGGACAGACTATGGCTACACCTTC
CDR3 protein: CASRTGTDYGYTF
J gene: TRBJ1-2
D gene: TRBD1
clone size: .
V gene: TRBV5-4

CDR3 DNA: TGTGCCAGCTCACCGCAGGGACAGGGGGGCGGCGAGCAGTACTTC
CDR3 protein: CASSPQGQGGGEQYF
J gene: TRBJ2-7
D gene: TRBD1
clone size: .
V gene: TRBV18

CDR3 DNA: TGCGCCAGCAGCTCTGGGGTCCTAGCGGCCTACAATGAGCAGTTCTTC
CDR3 protein: CASSSGVLAAYNEQFF
J gene: TRBJ2-1
D gene: TRBD2
clone size: .
V gene: TRBV5-1

CDR3 DNA: TGCGCCAGCAGCCAACCCATGGAGAATCAGTTCTTC
CDR3 protein: CASSQPMENQFF
J gene: TRBJ2-1
D gene: .
clone size: .
V gene: TRBV4-1

CDR3 DNA: TGTGCCAGCAGCCCAAGGGGGCTCACTAATGAAAAACTGTTTTTT
CDR3 protein: CASSPRGLTNEKLFF
J gene: TRBJ1-4
D gene: TRBD1
clone size: .
V gene: TRBV7-2

CDR3 DNA: TGTGCCACCAGCGGCAGACTTGACACTGAAGCTTTCTTT
CDR3 protein: CATSGRLDTEAFF
J gene: TRBJ1-1
D gene: .
clone size: once
V gene: TRBV15

CDR3 DNA: TGTGCCAGCAGTCGGGCCCCTGAAGCTTTCTTT
CDR3 protein: CASSRAPEAFF
J gene: TRBJ1-1
D gene: .
clone size: .
V gene: TRBV6-5

CDR3 DNA: TGTGCCAGCAGTTACCGGGGGACAGAAACCTACGAGCAGTACTTC
CDR3 protein: CASSYRGTETYEQYF
J gene: TRBJ2-7
D gene: .
clone size: .
V gene: TRBV6-5

CDR3 DNA: TGCAGCGTTGAAGGTACAGGGGACTATGGCTACATCTTC
CDR3 protein: CSVEGTGDYGYIF
J gene: TRBJ1-2
D gene: TRBD1
clone size: .
V gene: TRBV29-1

CDR3 DNA: TGTGCCAGCAGTCAAGCGGGAGGAGGACCTAACTATGGCTACACCTTC
CDR3 protein: CASSQAGGGPNYGYTF
J gene: TRBJ1-2
D gene: .
clone size: .
V gene: TRBV7-9

CDR3 DNA: TGTGCCAGTAAGACAGGGGGCTTGAGCAGGGACACTGAAGCTTTCTTT
CDR3 protein: CASKTGGLSRDTEAFF
J gene: TRBJ1-1
D gene: TRBD1
clone size: few
V gene: TRBV19

CDR3 DNA: TGTGCCACCAGCTACTCTCCTGCGGGGGGCGCGGGTTGGAGTGAAGCTTTCTTT
CDR3 protein: CATSYSPAGGAGWSEAFF
J gene: TRBJ1-1
D gene: .
clone size: .
V gene: TRBV15

CDR3 DNA: TGTGCCAGCAGCTTGGCGGTGGGGACAGGAGGCTATGGCTACACCTTC
CDR3 protein: CASSLAVGTGGYGYTF
J gene: TRBJ1-2
D gene: TRBD1
clone size: .
V gene: TRBV5-5

CDR3 DNA: TGTGCCAGCTCGTGGGACGCACGGACTGAAGCTTTCTTT
CDR3 protein: CASSWDARTEAFF
J gene: TRBJ1-1
D gene: .
clone size: .
V gene: TRBV25-1

CDR3 DNA: TGTGCCAGCAACAGAAATGGGGGAACCTACGAGCAGTACTTC
CDR3 protein: CASNRNGGTYEQYF
J gene: TRBJ2-7
D gene: .
clone size: .
V gene: TRBV27

CDR3 DNA: TGCGCCAGCAGCCAAGGACGGGTGATCCACTCTGGAAACACCATATATTTT
CDR3 protein: CASSQGRVIHSGNTIYF
J gene: TRBJ1-3
D gene: .
clone size: .
V gene: TRBV4-1

CDR3 DNA: TGTGCCAGCAGCCAAGGTTCCACCGGGGAGCTGTTTTTT
CDR3 protein: CASSQGSTGELFF
J gene: TRBJ2-2
D gene: .
clone size: .
V gene: TRBV3-1/TRBV3-2

CDR3 DNA: TGCGCCAGCAGAAGGTATTGGAGTGGCGGAGTAGCGGGGGATAATGAGCAGTTCTTC
CDR3 protein: CASRRYWSGGVAGDNEQFF
J gene: TRBJ2-1
D gene: TRBD2
clone size: .
V gene: TRBV4-1

CDR3 DNA: TGTGCCAGCAGCCAATCAAGGCCCCCCTACGAGCAGTACTTC
CDR3 protein: CASSQSRPPYEQYF
J gene: TRBJ2-7
D gene: .
clone size: .
V gene: TRBV3-1/TRBV3-2

CDR3 DNA: TGTGCCAGCTCGAGGCCCAACACCGGGGAGCTGTTTTTT
CDR3 protein: CASSRPNTGELFF
J gene: TRBJ2-2
D gene: .
clone size: .
V gene: TRBV6-5

CDR3 DNA: TGTGCCAGCAGCCGACAGGGGATGGGCGATCAGCCCCAGCATTTT
CDR3 protein: CASSRQGMGDQPQHF
J gene: TRBJ1-5
D gene: TRBD1
clone size: .
V gene: TRBV5-4

CDR3 DNA: TGCAGTGCTAGAGGCTACTACGAGCAGTACTTC
CDR3 protein: CSARGYYEQYF
J gene: TRBJ2-7
D gene: .
clone size: few
V gene: TRBV20-1